This T cell receptor (beta chain) was identified in a study of vaccination and CD4 T cells after COVID-19. Study summary: The study drew post-COVID samples a median around 100 days after diagnosis (range 35 to 161). The cells in question were stimulated using overlapping spike peptides derived from SARS-CoV-2, HCoV-NL63, HCoV-OC43 and HCoV-229E.

This CDR3 has 14 amino acids. CDR1 and CDR2 from the germline V gene are LNHNV and YYDKDF (reference sequence). Trimming pared 5 bases from V and 6 bases from J, leaving 14 bases between. The treatment denotes: approximately nine-day PBMC culture with coronavirus spike peptide pools or control peptides (ViraFEST assay). Via ViraFEST, peptide pools expanded antigen-specific T cells before TCR sequencing. Researchers grew the cells for approximately 9 days and then pulled out CD4+ T cells by negative selection. Cultured CD4+ T-cell DNA underwent Oncomine TCR Beta short-read sequencing. TCRdb redid the calling of the PCR reads with MiXCR, one entry per CDR3 protein. The sample shows 14,000 to 15,000 distinct CDR3 sequences, 40% to 60% of them seen only once. This clonotype was observed a few times. Its target is unknown.

The sample was CD4+ T cells from blood, cultured in vitro. This receptor was taken from a human donor who had recovered from COVID-19. The genes are TRBV15 and TRBJ1-5; D is perhaps TRBD1 (5 bases). The CDR3: CATSSRGISQPQHF. CDR3 DNA: TGTGCCACCAGCTCCCGGGGGATAAGTCAGCCCCAGCATTTT.